This T cell receptor beta chain appears in the sequencing data of a study of T cells in localized non-small cell lung cancer. Assay: immunoSEQ multiplex PCR; the TCRdb copy retains only in-frame clones and omits some. The profile covers about 2,000 clones, with roughly 26% appearing a single time and roughly a sixth taken by the ten largest. V shed 0 bases and J 6 bases; nucleotides not matched to a gene: 11. From germline, CDR1 is SGDLS and CDR2 YYNGEE. CDR3 length: 18 residues. By proportion, this clone is medium-sized. This sequence originates from a female donor older than 55 with stage I lung adenocarcinoma. This chain joins TRBV9 and TRBJ2-3, with TRBD2 matching over 12 bases. The material was normal lung tissue next to the tumor, obtained before any cancer treatment. The CDR3 DNA sequence: TGTGCCAGCAGCGTAGAGGCTAGCGGGGGGGCCTTAGGCGATACGCAGTATTTT. Amino acid sequence: CASSVEASGGALGDTQYF.